The entry below describes one T cell receptor (beta chain). Its cognate antigen is unknown. V dropped 6 bases and J dropped 0 bases, with 21 bases sitting between them. The CDR3 has 17 amino acids. The germline V gene has CDR1 SQVTM and CDR2 ANQGSEA. Assay: immunoSEQ multiplex PCR; the TCRdb copy retains only in-frame clones and omits some. The sample contains about 60,000 clones, less than 90% of which appear only once. The data belong to a study of T cell responses to AZD1222 COVID-19 vaccine. Study findings and constraints: The study found vaccine-associated CD4 TCRs spanning spike, dominant at 160-218 and 743-854.

This sequence was found in an adult in good health. J is TRBJ1-5 and V is TRBV29-1, with a weak D call TRBD1 (6 bases). Specimen: peripheral blood, collected on day 0 of AZD1222 vaccination. CDR3 loop: CSVGGGAQGYSNQPQHF. The CDR3 bases are TGCAGCGTAGGCGGAGGGGCACAGGGTTATAGCAATCAGCCCCAGCATTTT.